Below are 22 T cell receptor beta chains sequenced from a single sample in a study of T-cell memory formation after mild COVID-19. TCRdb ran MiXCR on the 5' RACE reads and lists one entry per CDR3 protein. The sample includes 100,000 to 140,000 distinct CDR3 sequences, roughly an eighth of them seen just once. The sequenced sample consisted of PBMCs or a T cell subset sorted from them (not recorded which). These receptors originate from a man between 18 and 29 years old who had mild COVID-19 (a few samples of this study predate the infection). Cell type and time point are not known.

CDR3 in DNA: TGTGCCAGCAGCCTAGGGGATTTTTCACCCCTCCACTTT. Its translation: CASSLGDFSPLHF. The chain is built from TRBV12-3 or TRBV12-4 and TRBJ1-6, with D perhaps TRBD1 (5 bases). This CDR3 is 13 amino acids long. Trimming shortened V by 6 bases and J by 9 bases, and 12 bases separated the two germline ends.

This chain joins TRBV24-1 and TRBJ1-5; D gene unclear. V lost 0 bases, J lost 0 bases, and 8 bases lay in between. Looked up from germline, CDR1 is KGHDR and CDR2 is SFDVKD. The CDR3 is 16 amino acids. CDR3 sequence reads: CATSDLRQHSNQPQHF. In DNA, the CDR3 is TGTGCCACCAGTGATTTGAGGCAGCATAGCAATCAGCCCCAGCATTTT.

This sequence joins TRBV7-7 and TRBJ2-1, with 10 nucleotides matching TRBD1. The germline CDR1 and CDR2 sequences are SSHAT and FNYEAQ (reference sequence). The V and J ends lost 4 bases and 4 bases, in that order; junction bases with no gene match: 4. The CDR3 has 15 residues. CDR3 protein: CASSSGTGVYNEQFF. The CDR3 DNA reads TGTGCCAGCAGCTCCGGGACAGGGGTATACAATGAGCAGTTCTTC.

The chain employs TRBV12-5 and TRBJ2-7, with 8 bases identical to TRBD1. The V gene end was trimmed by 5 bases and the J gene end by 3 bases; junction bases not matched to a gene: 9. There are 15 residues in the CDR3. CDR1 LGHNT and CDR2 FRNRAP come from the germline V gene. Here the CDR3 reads CASGPGQGRGYEQYF. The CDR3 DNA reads TGTGCTAGTGGTCCTGGACAGGGACGGGGCTACGAGCAGTACTTC.

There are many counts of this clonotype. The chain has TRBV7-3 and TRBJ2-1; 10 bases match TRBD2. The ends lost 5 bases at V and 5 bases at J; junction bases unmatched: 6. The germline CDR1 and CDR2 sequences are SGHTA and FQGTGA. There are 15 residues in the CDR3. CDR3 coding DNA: TGTGCCAGCAGCCCTAGCGGGGGATCGGACAATGAGCAGTTCTTC. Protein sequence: CASSPSGGSDNEQFF.

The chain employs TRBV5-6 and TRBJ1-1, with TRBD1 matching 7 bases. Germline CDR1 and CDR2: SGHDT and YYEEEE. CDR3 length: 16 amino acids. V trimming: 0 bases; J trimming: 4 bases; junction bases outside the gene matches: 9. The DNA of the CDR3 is TGTGCCAGCAGCTTGGAGAGTAGGGGGCGTATCACTGAAGCTTTCTTT. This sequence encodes CASSLESRGRITEAFF.

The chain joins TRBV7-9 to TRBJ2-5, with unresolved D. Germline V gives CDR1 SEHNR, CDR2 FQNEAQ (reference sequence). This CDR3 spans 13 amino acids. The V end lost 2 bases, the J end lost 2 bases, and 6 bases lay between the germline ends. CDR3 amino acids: CASSLQEQETQYF. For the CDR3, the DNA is TGTGCCAGCAGCTTACAGGAACAAGAGACCCAGTACTTC. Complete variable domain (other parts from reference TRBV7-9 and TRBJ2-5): DTGVSQNPRHKITKRGQNVTFRCDPISEHNRLYWYRQTLGQGPEFLTYFQNEAQLEKSRLLSDRFSAERPKGSFSTLEIQRTEQGDSAMYLCASSLQEQETQYFGPGTRLLVL.

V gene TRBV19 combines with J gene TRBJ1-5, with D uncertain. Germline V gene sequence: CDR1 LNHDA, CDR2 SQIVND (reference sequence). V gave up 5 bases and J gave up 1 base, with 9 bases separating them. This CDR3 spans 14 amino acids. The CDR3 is CASSWADSNQPQHF. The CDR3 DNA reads TGTGCCAGTAGTTGGGCAGACAGCAATCAGCCCCAGCATTTT. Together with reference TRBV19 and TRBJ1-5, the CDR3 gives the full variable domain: DGGITQSPKYLFRKEGQNVTLSCEQNLNHDAMYWYRQDPGQGLRLIYYSQIVNDFQKGDIAEGYSVSREKKESFPLTVTSAQKNPTAFYLCASSWADSNQPQHFGDGTRLSIL.

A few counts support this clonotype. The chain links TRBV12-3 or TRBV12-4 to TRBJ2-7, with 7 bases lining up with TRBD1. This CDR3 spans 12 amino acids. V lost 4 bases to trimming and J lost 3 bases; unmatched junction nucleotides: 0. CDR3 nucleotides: TGTGCCAGCAGTTCAGGGGGCTACGAGCAGTACTTC. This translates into CASSSGGYEQYF.

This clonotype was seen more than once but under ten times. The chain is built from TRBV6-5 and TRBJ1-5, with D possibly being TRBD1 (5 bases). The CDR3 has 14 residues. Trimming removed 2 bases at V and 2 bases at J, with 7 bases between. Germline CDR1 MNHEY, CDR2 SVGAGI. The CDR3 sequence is CASSYRGGNQPQHF. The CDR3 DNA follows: TGTGCCAGCAGTTACAGGGGTGGCAATCAGCCCCAGCATTTT.

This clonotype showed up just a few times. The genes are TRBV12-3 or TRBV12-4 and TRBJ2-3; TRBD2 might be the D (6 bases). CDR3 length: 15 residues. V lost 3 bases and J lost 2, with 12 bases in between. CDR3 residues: CASSFRGRNTDTQYF. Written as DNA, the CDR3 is TGTGCCAGCAGTTTTCGGGGGAGAAACACAGATACGCAGTATTTT.

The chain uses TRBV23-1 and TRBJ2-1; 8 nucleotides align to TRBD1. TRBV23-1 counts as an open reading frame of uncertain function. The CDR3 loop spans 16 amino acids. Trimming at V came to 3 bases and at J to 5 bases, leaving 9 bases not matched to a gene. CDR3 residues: CASSQMTGVKHNEQFF. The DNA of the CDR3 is TGCGCCAGCAGTCAGATGACAGGGGTCAAGCACAATGAGCAGTTCTTC.

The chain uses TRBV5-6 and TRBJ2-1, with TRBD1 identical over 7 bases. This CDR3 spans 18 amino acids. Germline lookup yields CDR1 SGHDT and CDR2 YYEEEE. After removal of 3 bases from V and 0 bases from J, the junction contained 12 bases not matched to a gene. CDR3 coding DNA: TGTGCCAGCAGCTCAGATTACGGACAGGTGAGCTCCTACAATGAGCAGTTCTTC. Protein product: CASSSDYGQVSSYNEQFF.

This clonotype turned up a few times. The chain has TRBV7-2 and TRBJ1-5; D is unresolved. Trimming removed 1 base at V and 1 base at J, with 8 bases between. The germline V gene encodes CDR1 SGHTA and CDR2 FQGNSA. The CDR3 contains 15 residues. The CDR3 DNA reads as TGTGCCAGCAGCTTAGTGGACTCGAGCAATCAGCCCCAGCATTTT. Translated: CASSLVDSSNQPQHF.

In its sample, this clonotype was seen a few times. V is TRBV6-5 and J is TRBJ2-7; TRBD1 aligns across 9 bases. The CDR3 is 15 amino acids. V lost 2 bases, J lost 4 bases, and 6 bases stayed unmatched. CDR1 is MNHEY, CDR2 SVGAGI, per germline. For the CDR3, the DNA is TGTGCCAGCAGTTACAACAGGGGGCTAAATTACGAGCAGTACGTC. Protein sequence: CASSYNRGLNYEQYV.

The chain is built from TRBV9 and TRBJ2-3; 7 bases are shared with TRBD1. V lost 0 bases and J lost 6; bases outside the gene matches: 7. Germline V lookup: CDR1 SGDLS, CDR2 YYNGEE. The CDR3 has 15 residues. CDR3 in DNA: TGTGCCAGCAGCGTAGAAGGGGGCGCATCTGATACGCAGTATTTT. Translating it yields CASSVEGGASDTQYF.

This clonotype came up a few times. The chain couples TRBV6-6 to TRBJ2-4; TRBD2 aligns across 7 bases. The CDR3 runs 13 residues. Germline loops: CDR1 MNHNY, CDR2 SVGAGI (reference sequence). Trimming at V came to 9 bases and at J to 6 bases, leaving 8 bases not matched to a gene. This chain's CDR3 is CASTRGGGNIQYF. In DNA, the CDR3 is TGTGCCAGTACGAGGGGCGGGGGAAACATTCAGTACTTC.

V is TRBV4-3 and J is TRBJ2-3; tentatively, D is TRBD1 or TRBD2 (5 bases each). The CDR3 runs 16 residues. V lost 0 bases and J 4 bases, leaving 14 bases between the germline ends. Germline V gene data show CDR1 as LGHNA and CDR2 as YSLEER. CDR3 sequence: CASSQEGELGADTQYF. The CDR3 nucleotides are TGCGCCAGCAGCCAAGAGGGGGAGCTAGGGGCAGATACGCAGTATTTT.

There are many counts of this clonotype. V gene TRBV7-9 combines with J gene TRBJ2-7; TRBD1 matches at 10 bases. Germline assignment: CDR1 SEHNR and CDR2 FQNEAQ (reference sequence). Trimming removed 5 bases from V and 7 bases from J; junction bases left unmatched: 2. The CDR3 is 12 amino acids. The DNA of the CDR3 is TGTGCCAGCAGCCGGGACAGGGGAGAGCAGTACGTC. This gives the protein CASSRDRGEQYV.

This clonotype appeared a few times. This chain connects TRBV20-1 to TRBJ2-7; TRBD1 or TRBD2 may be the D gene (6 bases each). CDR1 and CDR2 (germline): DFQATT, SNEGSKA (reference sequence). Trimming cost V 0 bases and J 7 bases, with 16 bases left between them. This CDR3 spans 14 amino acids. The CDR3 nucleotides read TGCAGTGCTAGAGAGGGGTACGGGGGCTGGGAGCAGTACTTC. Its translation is CSAREGYGGWEQYF.

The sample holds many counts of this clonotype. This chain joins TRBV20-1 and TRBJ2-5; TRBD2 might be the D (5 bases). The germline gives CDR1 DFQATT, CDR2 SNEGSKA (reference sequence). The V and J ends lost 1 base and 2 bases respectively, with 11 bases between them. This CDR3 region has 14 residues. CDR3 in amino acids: CSARGLAKQETQYF. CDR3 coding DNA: TGCAGTGCTAGAGGTCTAGCAAAACAAGAGACCCAGTACTTC.

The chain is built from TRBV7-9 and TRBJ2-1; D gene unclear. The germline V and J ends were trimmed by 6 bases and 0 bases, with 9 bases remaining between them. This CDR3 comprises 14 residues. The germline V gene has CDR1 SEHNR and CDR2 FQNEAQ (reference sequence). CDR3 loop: CASSPETSYNEQFF. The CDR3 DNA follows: TGTGCCAGCAGTCCGGAGACCTCCTACAATGAGCAGTTCTTC.